The 26 T cell receptor beta chains presented below share a single source sample, sequenced in a study of blood T cell repertoires in COVID-19. TCRdb's table, derived via immunoSEQ multiplex PCR, lists solely in-frame clones and lacks some. The data show fewer than 350,000 clones, more than 75% seen once. Sequenced: peripheral blood. These receptors all stem from a woman between 50 and 59 years old who had recovered from COVID-19.

The chain joins TRBV21-1 to TRBJ2-7; the table names TRBD2, a call not compared with the DNA. TRBV21-1 is termed a pseudogene. This CDR3 has 19 amino acids. The CDR3 bases are TGTGCCAGCAGCAAAGTGGGGCTAGCGGGGGGGCCGGTTTTCTACGAGCAGTACTTC. Translated, it gives CASSKVGLAGGPVFYEQYF.

The chain joins TRBV15 to TRBJ2-7, with TRBD2 matching 9 bases. V dropped 4 bases and J dropped 3; count of bases not matched to a gene: 4. Germline V gene data show CDR1 as LNHNV and CDR2 as YYDKDF (reference sequence). The CDR3 covers 14 residues. In DNA, the CDR3 is TGTGCCACCAGCATGGGGACTAGCCTCTACGAGCAGTACTTC. It is translated as CATSMGTSLYEQYF.

The chain recombines TRBV5-1 with TRBJ2-5; 8 bases agree with TRBD2. CDR1 SGHRS and CDR2 YFSETQ come from the germline V gene. V was pared by 4 bases and J by 5 bases, with 10 bases of the junction left unmatched. CDR3 length: 15 amino acids. The CDR3 protein is CASSPSGSGEETQYF. CDR3 nucleotide sequence: TGCGCCAGCAGCCCGAGCGGGAGTGGGGAGGAGACCCAGTACTTC.

This clone appeared a single time. This sequence joins TRBV30 and TRBJ1-3; 7 positions match TRBD1. The CDR3 spans 14 residues. Unmatched junction bases numbered 7, after V lost 1 base and J lost 7 bases. The germline gives CDR1 GTSNPN, CDR2 SVGIG (reference sequence). Written as DNA, the CDR3 is TGTGCCTGGAGTGGGGACAGCTACCGGAACACCATATATTTT. Translating it yields CAWSGDSYRNTIYF.

The rearrangement joins TRBV4-3 to TRBJ2-1; TRBD2 matches at 11 bases. Germline trimming cut 3 bases from V and 9 bases from J; bases unmatched to any gene: 10. The germline gives CDR1 LGHNA, CDR2 YSLEER. This CDR3 region has 16 residues. The CDR3 spells CASSQATSGGAGEQFF. In nucleotides, the CDR3 is TGCGCCAGCAGCCAGGCAACTAGCGGGGGAGCGGGTGAGCAGTTCTTC.

The chain combines TRBV23-1 with TRBJ2-5; D is unclear. TRBV23-1 is an open reading frame whose function is uncertain. V lost 7 bases and J lost 1, with 19 bases in between. CDR3 length: 16 amino acids. This chain's CDR3 is CASKIRRPEGQETQYF. In DNA, the CDR3 is TGCGCCAGCAAGATAAGGCGGCCTGAAGGCCAAGAGACCCAGTACTTC.

The rearrangement uses TRBV29-1 and TRBJ2-7, with D possibly matching TRBD1 (5 bases). The CDR3 is made up of 14 amino acids. V shed 3 bases and J shed 6 bases, with 18 bases lying between them. Germline lookup yields CDR1 SQVTM and CDR2 ANQGSEA. CDR3 in DNA: TGCAGCGTTGAGTTGGGCAGGGAAGATTTCGAGCAGTACTTC. Translation: CSVELGREDFEQYF.

This clone was seen only a few times. Other nucleotide sequences from this sample produce the same CDR3. The chain has TRBV6-5 and TRBJ2-2; tentatively, D is TRBD2 (6 bases). Trimming removed 6 bases from V and 6 bases from J, with 8 bases in between. Germline values: CDR1 MNHEY, CDR2 SVGAGI. There are 12 residues in the CDR3. CDR3 amino acids: CASSRLAGELFF. CDR3 DNA sequence: TGTGCCAGCAGCAGACTAGCCGGGGAGCTGTTTTTT.

The gene calls are TRBV29-1 and TRBJ2-7; D not resolved. The CDR3 totals 11 residues. Germline V lookup: CDR1 SQVTM, CDR2 ANQGSEA. V was cut by 4 bases and J by 3 bases, with 7 bases left in between. This chain's CDR3 is CSVGSGYEQYF. The CDR3 coding sequence is TGCAGCGTTGGCAGTGGCTACGAGCAGTACTTC.

This clone was seen only a few times. The chain joins TRBV7-3 to TRBJ2-3; TRBD1 might be the D (5 bases). This CDR3 contains 16 residues. Trimming removed 5 bases at V and 2 bases at J, with 17 bases between. Germline V gives CDR1 SGHTA, CDR2 FQGTGA. CDR3 in amino acids: CASSPQGPLTTDTQYF. As DNA, the CDR3 is TGTGCCAGCAGCCCCCAGGGTCCGCTGACCACAGATACGCAGTATTTT.

This clone was seen a single time. The chain combines TRBV5-5 with TRBJ2-7; TRBD2 aligns across 13 bases. The CDR3 totals 15 residues. Trimming removed 4 bases from V and 7 bases from J; junction bases left unmatched: 8. Germline V gene sequence: CDR1 SGHKS, CDR2 YYEKEE (reference sequence). Written as DNA, the CDR3 is TGTGCCAGCAGCGCCCTACTAGCGGGGGGGCGGGAGCAGTACTTC. Protein sequence: CASSALLAGGREQYF.

The chain combines TRBV6-2 or TRBV6-3 with TRBJ1-1; possible D gene TRBD1, 5 bases. The CDR3 spans 15 residues. Trimming removed 5 bases at V and 0 bases at J, with 13 bases between. Germline values: CDR1 MNHEY, CDR2 SVGEGT. For the CDR3, the DNA is TGTGCCAGCAGTCAGGACATGAGTATGAACACTGAAGCTTTCTTT. It specifies CASSQDMSMNTEAFF.

The rearrangement joins TRBV7-2 to TRBJ1-6; the D is unclear. V was clipped by 5 bases and J by 7 bases, with 3 bases between them. CDR1 and CDR2 from the germline V gene are SGHTA and FQGNSA. The CDR3 sequence is 11 residues long. CDR3 amino acids: CASSQNSPLHF. DNA of the CDR3: TGTGCCAGCAGCCAGAATTCACCCCTCCACTTT. The full variable domain, its missing parts supplied by reference TRBV7-2 and TRBJ1-6, is GAGVSQSPSNKVTEKGKDVELRCDPISGHTALYWYRQSLGQGLEFLIYFQGNSAPDKSGLPSDRFSAERTGGSVSTLTIQRTQQEDSAVYLCASSQNSPLHFGNGTRLTVT.

This clone has just one count. V gene TRBV11-3 combines with J gene TRBJ2-2, with TRBD2 matching 8 bases. Germline trimming cut 6 bases from V and 6 bases from J; bases unmatched to any gene: 9. CDR1 is SGHNT, CDR2 YENEEA, per germline. The CDR3 is 15 residues long. The chain's CDR3 is CASREGREGSGELFF. Written as DNA, the CDR3 is TGTGCCAGCAGGGAAGGACGGGAGGGGTCCGGGGAGCTGTTTTTT.

The rearrangement uses TRBV3-1 (or the pseudogene TRBV3-2) and TRBJ2-3, with D possibly TRBD2 on 5 matching bases. In germline, CDR1 is LGHDT, CDR2 YNNKEL (reference sequence). The CDR3 has 13 residues. Trimming took off 7 bases at V and 6 bases at J, with 14 bases between the two ends. CDR3 region: CASTRGSVDTQYF. CDR3 bases: TGTGCCAGCACCCGCGGTAGCGTTGATACGCAGTATTTT.

The rearrangement uses TRBV6-5 and TRBJ1-3; D call uncertain. The CDR3 runs to 16 residues. Per germline, CDR1 MNHEY and CDR2 SVGAGI. V dropped 0 bases and J dropped 5 bases, with 14 bases sitting between them. For the CDR3, the DNA is TGTGCCAGCAGTTACTCAGGCGGCAGCTTAAGAAACACCATATATTTT. It specifies CASSYSGGSLRNTIYF.

Written as DNA, the CDR3 is TGTGCCAGTAGGGGGACAGGAAAAAACATTCAGTACTTC. Translated: CASRGTGKNIQYF. V is TRBV19 and J is TRBJ2-4; 8 positions match TRBD1. This CDR3 spans 13 amino acids. CDR1 LNHDA and CDR2 SQIVND come from the germline V gene (reference sequence). V lost 6 bases to trimming and J lost 4 bases; unmatched junction nucleotides: 2.

The chain combines TRBV28 with TRBJ1-2; no reliable D call. This CDR3 is built from 14 residues. Deletions cut 4 bases from V and 8 bases from J, with 17 bases between. Germline V gene data show CDR1 as MDHEN and CDR2 as SYDVKM. CDR3: CASSSSASLYGYTF. DNA for the CDR3: TGTGCCAGCAGTTCTTCCGCCTCCCTCTACGGCTACACCTTC.

The gene calls are TRBV7-2 and TRBJ2-1; possibly TRBD1 for D (5 bases). Trimming took off 2 bases at V and 7 bases at J, with 12 bases between the two ends. The CDR3 consists of 14 residues. The germline V gene has CDR1 SGHTA and CDR2 FQGNSA. For the CDR3, the DNA is TGTGCCAGCAGCTTACAGGGCCAATTAAATGAGCAGTTCTTC. It encodes CASSLQGQLNEQFF. Looking up the rest from reference TRBV7-2 and TRBJ2-1 gives the full variable domain: GAGVSQSPSNKVTEKGKDVELRCDPISGHTALYWYRQSLGQGLEFLIYFQGNSAPDKSGLPSDRFSAERTGGSVSTLTIQRTQQEDSAVYLCASSLQGQLNEQFFGPGTRLTVL.

The J gene is TRBJ2-2, the V gene TRBV7-9; no firm D call. CDR1 is SEHNR, CDR2 FQNEAQ, per germline (reference sequence). Trimming pared 1 base from V and 2 bases from J, leaving 8 bases between. This CDR3 has 15 residues. The CDR3 DNA sequence: TGTGCCAGCAGCTTAGGGGCCCCCAACACCGGGGAGCTGTTTTTT. This translates into CASSLGAPNTGELFF.

With respect to this clone: Other DNA sequences in the sample encode the same CDR3. The chain joins TRBV10-3 to TRBJ1-1, with D possibly being TRBD1 (5 bases). Germline V gene sequence: CDR1 ENHRY, CDR2 SYGVKD. CDR3 length equals 13 residues. V was clipped by 2 bases and J by 2 bases, with 6 bases between them. The CDR3 DNA sequence: TGTGCCATCAGTGAGCAGGGAAACACTGAAGCTTTCTTT. Translation gives CAISEQGNTEAFF.

The chain has TRBV18 and TRBJ1-1; D is unresolved. The CDR3 contains 12 residues. Trimming left V 4 bases short and J 1 base short, with 4 bases between. Germline assignment: CDR1 KGHSH and CDR2 LQKENI. The CDR3 sequence: CASSQQNTEAFF. The CDR3 nucleotides are TGTGCCAGCTCACAGCAGAACACTGAAGCTTTCTTT. The entire variable domain, with the rest obtained from reference TRBV18 and TRBJ1-1, is as follows: NAGVMQNPRHLVRRRGQEARLRCSPMKGHSHVYWYRQLPEEGLKFMVYLQKENIIDESGMPKERFSAEFPKEGPSILRIQQVVRGDSAAYFCASSQQNTEAFFGQGTRLTVV.

The V and J genes are TRBV6-5 and TRBJ1-6; 8 positions agree with TRBD1. Unmatched junction bases numbered 6, after V lost 6 bases and J lost 11 bases. The CDR3 spans 13 residues. Germline V gene lookup returns CDR1 MNHEY and CDR2 SVGAGI. CDR3 nucleotide sequence: TGTGCCAGCAGAGGACAGGGAATAACACCCCTCCACTTT. It yields the protein CASRGQGITPLHF.

The chain uses TRBV4-1 and TRBJ2-4; possible D gene TRBD1, 6 bases. The CDR3 contains 16 residues. V was clipped by 1 base and J by 9 bases, with 19 bases between them. Germline assignment: CDR1 MGHRA and CDR2 YSYEKL. CDR3 residues: CASSQGGRGDLGIQYF. Here the CDR3 DNA reads TGCGCCAGCAGCCAAGGGGGCAGGGGTGATCTGGGCATTCAGTACTTC.

This clone came up a few times. The J gene is TRBJ1-2, the V gene TRBV28; tentative D call: TRBD1 (6 bases). The CDR3 sequence is 14 residues long. V gave up 2 bases and J gave up 8 bases, with 15 bases separating them. Germline CDR1 and CDR2: MDHEN and SYDVKM. The CDR3 DNA reads as TGTGCCAGCAGTTTAGAGGGGGAACCGAGCGGCTACACCTTC. Protein product: CASSLEGEPSGYTF.

This chain joins TRBV5-1 and TRBJ2-2; 9 bases align to TRBD1. The CDR3 spans 16 residues. Germline lookup yields CDR1 SGHRS and CDR2 YFSETQ. V dropped 4 bases and J dropped 0; count of bases not matched to a gene: 4. CDR3: CASSRTGGANTGELFF. CDR3 sequence (DNA): TGCGCCAGCAGCAGAACAGGGGGCGCGAACACCGGGGAGCTGTTTTTT.